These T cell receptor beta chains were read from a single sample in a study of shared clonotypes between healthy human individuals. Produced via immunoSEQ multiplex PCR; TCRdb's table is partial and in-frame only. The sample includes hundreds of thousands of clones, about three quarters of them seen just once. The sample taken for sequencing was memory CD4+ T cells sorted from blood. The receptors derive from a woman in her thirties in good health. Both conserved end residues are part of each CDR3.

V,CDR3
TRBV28,CASSLWAGTGSYNEQFF
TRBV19,CASSPGTSSETQYF
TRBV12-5,CASGPGLVRTGELFF
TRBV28,CASSKQNQPQHF
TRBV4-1,CASSQTTGFYYEQYF
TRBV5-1,CASTDGGPYNEQFF
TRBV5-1,CASSWGNADTGELFF
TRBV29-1,CSVVLEHNTGELFF
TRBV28,CASSFYEAQYF
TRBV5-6,CASSLGSTDTQYF
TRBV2,CASNKRGSSTGTDTQYF
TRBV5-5,CASSFLQGLQETQYF
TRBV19,CASLGRTLAKNIQYF
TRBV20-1,CSAQGRNEAFF
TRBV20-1,CSARRQYGYTF
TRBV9,CASSVEERETETQYF
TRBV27,CASSFHSGAGGLHNEQFF
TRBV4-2,CASSQDSETQYF
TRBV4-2,CASSQDSAGDNEQFF
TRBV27,CASSKFRPGTGGIHTQYF
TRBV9,CASSAGGVSTEAFF
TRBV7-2,CASSLHLPRASNQPQHF
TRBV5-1,CASSLMRLTLANTGELFF
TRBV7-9,CASSLYRGNTDTQYF
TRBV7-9,CASSPEAAIAGVSYNEQFF
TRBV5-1,CASSSDIAGEQYF
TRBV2,CASSPGLGAGNTIYF
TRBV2,CASSEAVWGGATGELFF
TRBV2,CASSPFGAGANVLTF
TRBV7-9,CASSLEAGVYNEQFF
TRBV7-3,CASSFPPAGELFF
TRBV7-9,CASSLQGTSEQYF
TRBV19,CASSRTGAPLETQYF
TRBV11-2,CASSLEPGLAGGWLLYEQYF
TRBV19,CASSIQGGDEAFF